Included here is one T cell receptor (beta chain) sequence, with context. Its antigen is unknown. Base qualities were left out, and no much larger clone turns up one base away. This entry comes from a study of neoadjuvant anti-PD-1 for oral cavity cancer (dated by TCRdb to about 2021). In terms of the full investigation: Three to four biweekly doses of nivolumab at 3 mg/kg were mostly administered to patients before curative-intent surgical resection. A fourth nivolumab dose was given around day 43 to patients without progression, and definitive surgical resection was performed in those patients on days 50-56. Under RECIST 1.1, patients with complete response, partial response or stable disease were classed as responders, and patients with progression were classed as non-responders. The parent correlative cohort included roughly 13 patients, with a 33% response rate.

For deep sequencing, PBMC libraries mostly used approximately 0.45 ug of input genomic DNA, with six replicates for each sample. The immunoSEQ hsTCRbeta kit was used to prepare TCRbeta libraries, following the manufacturer's instructions. The finished libraries were brought together in one pool at about 2.8 nM, which was then read using an Illumina NovaSeq 6000 S4 flow cell. The authors' analysis ran thus. The immunoSEQ Analyzer handled quality control and preprocessing of the raw data. The analysis was limited to productive rearrangements, and each clonotype was defined by a unique CDR3 amino acid sequence. Repertoire clonality was estimated as the Gini-Simpson index, computed with the R package tcR. Student's t test was used to compare Gini indices, while Pearson correlation assessed associations with tumor size change. TCRdb took this table from immuneACCESS and kept in-frame rearrangements with V and J called. Such tables lack part of the clones; where checked against another copy, unresolved V genes explain under half of the gap, and the rest is unexplained. The DNA gave D and trimming, while V, J and clone size come from that table. This sample is represented by roughly 14,000 clones; under 75% of them were singletons. Of the sample, 2% to 2.5% is held by the ten largest clones.

Taken with the paper, the label for time point translates to: after neoadjuvant nivolumab, at surgical resection. The patients had newly diagnosed stage II-IVA oral cavity squamous cell carcinoma and had not received any prior systemic or radiation treatment. The cohort consisted of patients with HPV-negative, locally advanced oral cavity squamous cell carcinoma. Peripheral blood mononuclear cells were analyzed directly and were not maintained or expanded in culture. Samples came from a longitudinal correlative study of a single-arm phase II trial of neoadjuvant nivolumab in oral cavity squamous cell carcinoma. Genomic DNA-based TCRbeta sequencing was performed on subject-matched pre- and post-treatment PBMCs and tumors from three responders and three non-responders. Peripheral blood mononuclear cells were collected before nivolumab treatment and again after treatment, at the time of surgery. Genomic DNA was isolated from PBMCs using the Maxwell RSC DNA from Cells kit.

Per the germline V gene (reference sequence), LNHDA is the CDR1 and SQIVND is the CDR2. Cut back by 4 bases and 1 base, the V and J ends lie 16 bases apart. Its CDR3 holds 16 amino acids, cysteine through phenylalanine. The sequence is cut down to CDR3 DNA, 48 bases in frame from base 1. General study outcomes and caveats: Higher pretreatment blood Treg/Th17 ratios correlated with higher pretreatment blood TCRbeta clonality and lower post-treatment tumor TCRbeta clonality. The TCR analyses had only a few patients in each response group, and the authors called for validation in larger cohorts. After neoadjuvant nivolumab, non-responders showed significantly higher T cell clonality (Gini index) in PBMCs than responders did.

Recombination joined TRBV19 with TRBJ1-1; the D gene is possibly TRBD1, with 5 bases matching. The receptor's source is a person between 35 and 79 years old with oral cavity squamous cell carcinoma. Sequencing was performed on PBMCs, taken after nivolumab (anti-PD-1) treatment. CDR3 sequence: CASSTYPGGSNTEAFF. The sequenced DNA is TGTGCCAGTAGTACCTACCCGGGGGGTTCGAACACTGAAGCTTTCTTT.